These 8 T cell receptor beta chains share one sample of origin, sequenced in a study of blood T cell repertoires in COVID-19. Profiled with immunoSEQ multiplex PCR; TCRdb holds only in-frame clones, not every one. The sample lists about 83,000 clones; roughly 86% were seen once. The sequenced sample consisted of peripheral blood. The receptors shown here come from a man older than 75 with active or convalescent COVID-19.

The chain couples TRBV18 to TRBJ2-3; 11 bases are shared with TRBD2. This CDR3 has 19 amino acids. Germline trimming cut 1 base from V and 6 bases from J; bases unmatched to any gene: 15. Germline V lookup: CDR1 KGHSH, CDR2 LQKENI. CDR3 protein: CASSPLSSGGNPTSDTQYF. CDR3 nucleotides: TGTGCCAGCTCACCACTGTCTAGCGGGGGGAACCCCACCTCGGATACGCAGTATTTT.

The V call is TRBV19, the J call TRBJ1-5; D is unresolved. The CDR3 runs 12 residues. V lost 7 bases and J 6 bases, leaving 10 bases between the germline ends. Germline V gives CDR1 LNHDA, CDR2 SQIVND (reference sequence). The CDR3 reads CASNVAGQPQHF. The CDR3 DNA reads TGTGCCAGTAATGTGGCAGGTCAGCCCCAGCATTTT.

The chain joins TRBV5-4 to TRBJ2-2; a possible D gene is TRBD1 (5 bases). The V gene lost 6 bases and the J gene lost 2 bases, with 17 bases spanning the gap. The CDR3 has 16 amino acids. Germline V gene lookup returns CDR1 SGHNT and CDR2 YYREEE (reference sequence). CDR3 bases: TGTGCCAGCACCGCCCAGAGTAGGGGCAACACCGGGGAGCTGTTTTTT. This translates into CASTAQSRGNTGELFF.

In this sample, this clone turned up once. This CDR3 is CASSQVPDSNYGYTF. The CDR3 coding sequence is TGCGCCAGCAGCCAAGTGCCGGACTCGAACTATGGCTACACCTTC. The chain joins TRBV4-1 to TRBJ1-2; D unresolved. The CDR3 contains 15 residues. Per the germline V gene, CDR1 is MGHRA and CDR2 is YSYEKL. V lost 1 base and J lost 2, with 11 bases in between.

The chain couples TRBV7-9 to TRBJ1-2; unclear D gene. V lost 5 bases and J lost 4, with 11 bases in between. CDR1 SEHNR and CDR2 FQNEAQ come from the germline V gene (reference sequence). This CDR3 has 13 residues. CDR3 in DNA: TGTGCCAGCAGCCCCTCAGGTCTCTATGGCTACACCTTC. Its translation: CASSPSGLYGYTF.

The J gene is TRBJ1-1, the V gene TRBV28; D not resolved. V was pared by 7 bases and J by 11 bases, with 14 bases between. The V gene's germline CDR1 is MDHEN and CDR2 SYDVKM. This CDR3 has 11 residues. CDR3 protein: CASTTPGRAFF. The DNA of the CDR3 is TGTGCCAGCACTACTCCGGGGAGGGCTTTCTTT.

The gene calls are TRBV7-9 and TRBJ1-4, with a tentative D call TRBD1 (6 bases). This CDR3 has 15 residues. Germline V CDR1 and CDR2: SEHNR, FQNEAQ (reference sequence). Trimming stripped 4 bases from V and 8 bases from J, with 17 bases between. CDR3 sequence: CASSSTQGGVEKLFF. CDR3 nucleotides: TGTGCCAGCAGCTCCACACAGGGTGGCGTAGAAAAACTGTTTTTT. The full variable domain, in which reference TRBV7-9 and TRBJ1-4 provide the parts outside the CDR3, is DTGVSQNPRHKITKRGQNVTFRCDPISEHNRLYWYRQTLGQGPEFLTYFQNEAQLEKSRLLSDRFSAERPKGSFSTLEIQRTEQGDSAMYLCASSSTQGGVEKLFFGSGTQLSVL.

The chain has TRBV24-1 and TRBJ2-1, with TRBD1 matching over 11 bases. The CDR3 is 16 residues long. The V segment lost 4 bases and the J segment 6 bases; nucleotides outside the gene matches: 7. Germline lookup yields CDR1 KGHDR and CDR2 SFDVKD. The CDR3 DNA is TGTGCCACCAGTGACAGGGACAGGGGGTACTTCAATGAGCAGTTCTTC. Residues: CATSDRDRGYFNEQFF.